The entry below gives a single TCR beta chain sequence along with its context. These data originate in a study of blood T cell repertoires in COVID-19. As for the study in general: Spain, Italy and the United States supplied samples that represented acute and convalescent COVID-19. T cells, B-cell-depleted T cells, or PBMCs supplied cDNA or gDNA.

In the study's own analysis: Amplified reference gene primers provided the basis for estimating nucleated cell counts. The method was immunoSEQ multiplex PCR; TCRdb's version includes in-frame clones alone and lacks a portion of them. Clone size and the V and J calls come from that table; the DNA yielded D and trimming. This sample has about 64,000 clones, with roughly 88% found just once. CDR1 MGHRA and CDR2 YSYEKL come from the germline V gene. The CDR3 is 15 amino acids. The V and J ends lost 1 base and 10 bases, in that order; junction bases with no gene match: 11. The TCR comes from a human donor in a cohort sampled during active COVID-19. The gene calls are TRBV4-1 and TRBJ2-3; TRBD2 matches at 7 bases. The sample consisted of peripheral blood. The CDR3 coding sequence is TGCGCCAGCAGCCAAGGATGGTGGGAGGGTATCGCGCAGTATTTT. Protein product: CASSQGWWEGIAQYF.